The 31 T cell receptor beta chains below come from one sample, sequenced in a study of blood T cell repertoires in COVID-19. Assay: immunoSEQ multiplex PCR; the TCRdb copy retains only in-frame clones and omits some. The table lists 300,000 to 400,000 clones, less than 90% of them singletons. Sequencing was done on a sample of PBMCs or T cells enriched from blood (not recorded which). Every receptor here comes from a woman in her thirties who had recovered from COVID-19.

The rearrangement uses TRBV19 and TRBJ2-1; 9 positions match TRBD2. CDR3 length equals 16 residues. With V trimmed by 5 bases and J by 13 bases, 18 bases remained unmatched. Germline V gene lookup returns CDR1 LNHDA and CDR2 SQIVND (reference sequence). The CDR3 DNA reads as TGTGCCAGTAGTCGGGCAGCGGGGGGCCGGTTGATGGACCAGTTCTTC. This sequence encodes CASSRAAGGRLMDQFF.

The chain's CDR3 is CATPGGLGTEAFF. The DNA for the CDR3 is TGTGCCACCCCGGGGGGGTTAGGAACTGAAGCTTTCTTT. The rearrangement uses TRBV28 and TRBJ1-1; D possibly corresponds to TRBD1 (5 bases). Trimming removed 10 bases from V and 5 bases from J, with 17 bases in between. The CDR3 has 13 amino acids. Germline lookup yields CDR1 MDHEN and CDR2 SYDVKM.

The chain couples TRBV24-1 to TRBJ2-3; 10 bases align to TRBD1. CDR1 KGHDR and CDR2 SFDVKD come from the germline V gene. J gave up 2 bases and V 4 bases, and 14 bases lay outside the gene matches. There are 19 residues in the CDR3. The CDR3 DNA reads TGTGCCACCAGTGACCGTGTCTTCCCGGGACAGGGGTACACAGATACGCAGTATTTT. Amino acid sequence: CATSDRVFPGQGYTDTQYF.

V is TRBV5-1 and J is TRBJ2-5; D gene ambiguous. Per the germline V gene, CDR1 is SGHRS and CDR2 is YFSETQ. V shed 5 bases and J shed 2 bases, with 7 bases lying between them. The CDR3 covers 12 residues. In DNA form, the CDR3 reads TGCGCCAGCAGAGTGGAGCAAGAGACCCAGTACTTC. This encodes CASRVEQETQYF.

The sample holds one count of this clone. The V gene is TRBV4-1, the J gene TRBJ1-2; 9 bases match TRBD1. This CDR3 has 21 amino acids. The germline gives CDR1 MGHRA, CDR2 YSYEKL. V gave up 1 base and J gave up 6 bases; unmatched junction bases: 24. CDR3 residues: CASSQGTGASLLVGRADGYTF. The CDR3, as DNA: TGCGCCAGCAGCCAAGGGACAGGGGCGTCATTGTTGGTTGGGAGGGCCGATGGCTACACCTTC.

The genes are TRBV5-1 and TRBJ1-1, with 11 bases identical to TRBD1. Germline V gene sequence: CDR1 SGHRS, CDR2 YFSETQ. V shed 4 bases, J shed 5 bases, and the junction held 10 bases outside the gene matches. This CDR3 has 16 residues. The CDR3 DNA is TGCGCCAGCAGCCAAACTCCGGGACAGGGGGAAACTGAAGCTTTCTTT. Its protein product is CASSQTPGQGETEAFF.

The V and J genes are TRBV7-9 and TRBJ1-1, with a tentative D call TRBD1 (5 bases). Trimming removed 5 bases from V and 0 bases from J, with 13 bases in between. There are 15 residues in the CDR3. Germline CDR1 and CDR2: SEHNR and FQNEAQ (reference sequence). The CDR3 region has the DNA TGTGCCAGCAGCCTAGGCTCAGGGATGAACACTGAAGCTTTCTTT. It codes for CASSLGSGMNTEAFF.

CDR3 bases: TGTGCCATCAGTGAGGTGAGCGGGGCCTCCTACGAGCAGTACTTC. This encodes CAISEVSGASYEQYF. The chain recombines TRBV10-3 with TRBJ2-7; 7 bases fit TRBD2. CDR1 ENHRY and CDR2 SYGVKD come from the germline V gene. The trim removed 2 bases at V and 0 bases at J, leaving 4 bases unmatched. CDR3 size: 15 residues.

CDR3 sequence reads: CAISDDREYGYTF. As DNA, the CDR3 is TGTGCCATCAGTGACGACAGGGAGTATGGCTACACCTTC. The chain carries TRBV10-3 and TRBJ1-2; 7 positions match TRBD1. The V gene end was trimmed by 3 bases and the J gene end by 5 bases; junction bases not matched to a gene: 3. CDR3 size: 13 residues. Germline CDR1 is ENHRY and CDR2 is SYGVKD.

The chain carries TRBV28 and TRBJ1-1; the D is unclear. V was trimmed by 7 bases and J by 5 bases, leaving 8 bases between them. The CDR3 runs to 11 residues. Germline assignment: CDR1 MDHEN and CDR2 SYDVKM. For the CDR3, the DNA is TGTGCCAGCACAATCGGGACTGAAGCTTTCTTT. This sequence encodes CASTIGTEAFF. Combining the CDR3 with reference TRBV28 and TRBJ1-1 gives the whole variable domain DVKVTQSSRYLVKRTGEKVFLECVQDMDHENMFWYRQDPGLGLRLIYFSYDVKMKEKGDIPEGYSVSREKKERFSLILESASTNQTSMYLCASTIGTEAFFGQGTRLTVV.

V gene TRBV6-5 combines with J gene TRBJ1-3; no clear D. This CDR3 spans 16 amino acids. With 0 bases removed from V and 1 base from J, the gap between germline ends came to 10 bases. CDR1 and CDR2 (germline): MNHEY, SVGAGI. The CDR3 sequence: CASSYSISGSGNTIYF. CDR3 coding DNA: TGTGCCAGCAGTTACTCGATCTCGGGGTCTGGAAACACCATATATTTT.

The chain is built from TRBV20-1 and TRBJ2-5, with 9 positions matching TRBD2. With 3 bases clipped from V and 3 bases from J, the junction kept 11 bases outside the gene matches. Germline-derived CDR1 and CDR2 are DFQATT and SNEGSKA (reference sequence). This CDR3 region has 16 residues. Written as DNA, the CDR3 is TGCAGTGCTAGTAGGGGGACTAGCCATGGAAAAGAGACCCAGTACTTC. Amino acids: CSASRGTSHGKETQYF.

The chain employs TRBV7-2 and TRBJ2-2; tentative D call: TRBD1 (6 bases). The CDR3 covers 15 residues. Trimming removed 7 bases from V and 5 bases from J, with 17 bases in between. Per germline, CDR1 SGHTA and CDR2 FQGNSA. The CDR3 is CASNLGAGRTGELFF. As DNA, the CDR3 is TGTGCCAGCAACCTGGGGGCAGGCCGGACCGGGGAGCTGTTTTTT.

In this sample, this clone turned up once. The J gene is TRBJ2-7, the V gene TRBV7-9; D is perhaps TRBD2 (5 bases). This CDR3 has 12 amino acids. Germline loops: CDR1 SEHNR, CDR2 FQNEAQ (reference sequence). The V gene lost 3 bases and the J gene lost 6 bases, with 9 bases spanning the gap. CDR3 region: CASSFHSGEQYF. The CDR3 region has the DNA TGTGCCAGCAGCTTTCACAGCGGCGAGCAGTACTTC.

The chain couples TRBV13 to TRBJ1-3, with TRBD1 as a possible D gene (6 bases). The V end lost 2 bases, the J end lost 2 bases, and 13 bases lay between the germline ends. The CDR3 length is 16 residues. The germline V gene has CDR1 PRHDT and CDR2 FYEKMQ (reference sequence). The CDR3 nucleotides are TGTGCCAGCAGCTTAAGAGCGCAGGGGACTGGAAACACCATATATTTT. Translating it yields CASSLRAQGTGNTIYF. The full variable domain, with the rest looked up from reference TRBV13 and TRBJ1-3, is AAGVIQSPRHLIKEKRETATLKCYPIPRHDTVYWYQQGPGQDPQFLISFYEKMQSDKGSIPDRFSAQQFSDYHSELNMSSLELGDSALYFCASSLRAQGTGNTIYFGEGSWLTVV.

Turning to this clone: Other DNA sequences from this sample encode an identical CDR3 as well. V usage is TRBV5-8 and J usage is TRBJ1-5; D possibly corresponds to TRBD1 (6 bases). V lost 5 bases and J lost 3, with 9 bases in between. The CDR3 runs to 13 residues. Germline V gene lookup returns CDR1 SGHTS and CDR2 YDEGEE. CDR3 bases: TGTGCCAGCAGTACAGGGCTCAATCAGCCCCAGCATTTT. Translation gives CASSTGLNQPQHF.

The chain carries TRBV12-3 or TRBV12-4 and TRBJ2-1, with a weak D call TRBD2 (6 bases). This CDR3 has 12 residues. Trimming took off 3 bases at V and 13 bases at J, with 13 bases between the two ends. The CDR3: CASSFRGTPQFF. The CDR3 DNA reads TGTGCCAGCAGTTTTCGCGGGACTCCACAGTTCTTC.

This chain connects TRBV9 to TRBJ1-4; D not certain. The V end was cut by 10 bases, the J end by 0 bases, with 10 bases between. The CDR3 has 13 residues. Germline V gives CDR1 SGDLS, CDR2 YYNGEE. The CDR3 region has the DNA TGTGCCTCCGACCGGGCAACTAATGAAAAACTGTTTTTT. It encodes CASDRATNEKLFF.

This chain links TRBV30 with TRBJ1-1; 10 positions match TRBD1. Losses at the gene ends were 7 bases for V and 1 base for J; bases not matched to a gene: 21. The length of the CDR3 is 19 residues. Looked up from germline, CDR1 is GTSNPN and CDR2 is SVGIG (reference sequence). The CDR3 is CASLHRRDRGLTPNTEAFF. The CDR3 DNA follows: TGTGCCTCCCTTCATCGACGGGACAGGGGCCTTACCCCGAACACTGAAGCTTTCTTT.

V and J are TRBV28 and TRBJ2-3; 8 bases map to TRBD2. This CDR3 has 16 amino acids. Germline V gene lookup returns CDR1 MDHEN and CDR2 SYDVKM. Trimming cost V 4 bases and J 7 bases; bases outside gene matches: 13. The CDR3 spells CASSSPPQRGPNTQYF. DNA for the CDR3: TGTGCCAGCAGTTCCCCCCCGCAGCGGGGGCCGAATACGCAGTATTTT.

This chain connects TRBV5-1 to TRBJ1-5; maybe TRBD1 (6 bases). V was shortened by 0 bases and J by 0 bases, with 13 bases between the two germline ends. Germline-derived CDR1 and CDR2 are SGHRS and YFSETQ. The CDR3 has 17 amino acids. CDR3 DNA: TGCGCCAGCAGCTTGGGGGGGCCGGGGTATAGCAATCAGCCCCAGCATTTT. The encoded protein is CASSLGGPGYSNQPQHF.

This rearrangement joins TRBV7-9 to TRBJ2-5; the match to TRBD1 covers 9 bases. Looked up from germline, CDR1 is SEHNR and CDR2 is FQNEAQ (reference sequence). J gave up 0 bases and V 2 bases, and 1 base lay outside the gene matches. The CDR3 consists of 15 residues. CDR3 nucleotides: TGTGCCAGCAGCTTAAGGGACAGGGACCAAGAGACCCAGTACTTC. Translated, it gives CASSLRDRDQETQYF.

This chain joins TRBV10-3 and TRBJ1-1; a weak D match, TRBD1 (5 bases). The CDR3 loop spans 15 amino acids. CDR1 is ENHRY, CDR2 SYGVKD, per germline. V was cut by 6 bases and J by 1 base, with 15 bases left in between. The CDR3 DNA is TGTGCCATCAGCCAGGATAGGGGTGCGAACACTGAAGCTTTCTTT. Translated: CAISQDRGANTEAFF.

This rearrangement joins TRBV7-2 to TRBJ1-6; D is ambiguous. The CDR3 spans 13 residues. Trimming cost V 1 base and J 6 bases, with 4 bases left between them. Per germline, CDR1 SGHTA and CDR2 FQGNSA. CDR3 loop: CASSLEPNSPLHF. Written as DNA, the CDR3 is TGTGCCAGCAGCTTAGAGCCTAATTCACCCCTCCACTTT.

The genes are TRBV27 and TRBJ2-3; D may be TRBD2 (6 bases). V gave up 3 bases and J gave up 3 bases, with 7 bases separating them. The CDR3 loop spans 13 amino acids. Germline-derived CDR1 and CDR2 are MNHEY and SMNVEV (reference sequence). The CDR3 spells CASSLAGTDTQYF. CDR3 sequence (DNA): TGTGCCAGCAGTTTGGCGGGGACAGATACGCAGTATTTT.

This sequence joins TRBV13 and TRBJ2-1; D is perhaps TRBD2 (5 bases). With 1 base removed from V and 7 bases from J, the gap between germline ends came to 11 bases. In germline, CDR1 is PRHDT, CDR2 FYEKMQ (reference sequence). The CDR3 spans 14 residues. The chain's CDR3 is CASSLVPSSNEQFF. The DNA of the CDR3 is TGTGCCAGCAGCTTAGTCCCTAGCTCTAATGAGCAGTTCTTC.

This clone has only one observation. The rearrangement joins TRBV5-4 to TRBJ2-3; 9 bases fit TRBD2. V gave up 4 bases and J gave up 2 bases; unmatched junction bases: 8. This CDR3 spans 16 amino acids. Looked up from germline, CDR1 is SGHNT and CDR2 is YYREEE (reference sequence). CDR3 in DNA: TGTGCCAGCAGCCAAGGGAGCGGGGGGCCCACAGATACGCAGTATTTT. Amino acids: CASSQGSGGPTDTQYF.

The CDR3 region has the DNA TGTGCCAGCAGCGCTCGGACAGGGGGAAACACTGAAGCTTTCTTT. Protein: CASSARTGGNTEAFF. The chain employs TRBV21-1 and TRBJ1-1; the table names TRBD1, a call not compared with the DNA. TRBV21-1 is termed a pseudogene. This CDR3 contains 15 residues.

This clone was found a few times. This sequence joins TRBV7-9 and TRBJ1-6; D unclear. V lost 1 base and J lost 10, with 11 bases in between. Germline CDR1 reads SEHNR; CDR2 reads FQNEAQ (reference sequence). The CDR3 is 14 residues long. CDR3 sequence: CASSLEGVGSPLHF. CDR3 nucleotide sequence: TGTGCCAGCAGCTTAGAGGGAGTTGGATCACCCCTCCACTTT.

The CDR3 DNA is TGTGCCAGCAGCTTCGGGGCTAGCGGTTTCTACAATGAGCAGTTCTTC. It specifies CASSFGASGFYNEQFF. The chain couples TRBV7-8 to TRBJ2-1; 7 nucleotides line up with TRBD2. Per germline, CDR1 SGHVS and CDR2 FQNEAQ. The CDR3 covers 16 residues. The trim removed 3 bases at V and 3 bases at J, leaving 8 bases unmatched.

This chain links TRBV7-9 with TRBJ2-2; 8 bases agree with TRBD1. The V and J ends lost 4 bases and 1 base, in that order; junction bases with no gene match: 5. CDR3 length: 16 residues. The germline V gene has CDR1 SEHNR and CDR2 FQNEAQ (reference sequence). The CDR3 DNA follows: TGTGCCAGCAGCTCCTCAGGGACAGGGAACACCGGGGAGCTGTTTTTT. Residues: CASSSSGTGNTGELFF. Using reference TRBV7-9 and TRBJ2-2 for the parts outside the CDR3, the full variable domain is DTGVSQNPRHKITKRGQNVTFRCDPISEHNRLYWYRQTLGQGPEFLTYFQNEAQLEKSRLLSDRFSAERPKGSFSTLEIQRTEQGDSAMYLCASSSSGTGNTGELFFGEGSRLTVL.